This entry lists 11 T cell receptor beta chains sequenced from one sample in a study of T cells in women clearing cervical HPV infection. Only in-frame clones appear in the TCRdb table, and some are missing; sequencing was by immunoSEQ multiplex PCR. The sample holds around 35,000 clones. The sample was blood buffy coat. The receptors shown here come from a woman between 18 and 70 years old with a cervical HPV16 infection that either progressed to CIN3+ or cleared (not recorded which).

With respect to this clone: Read coverage stops 3 residues before the CDR3 terminus; the germline J gene supplies the remainder. This chain links TRBV11-3 with TRBJ2-3; D may be TRBD2 (6 bases). Germline loops: CDR1 SGHNT, CDR2 YENEEA. The ends were cut back, 1 base at V and 0 bases at J, with 8 bases in the middle. This CDR3 region has 15 residues. Incomplete CDR3 DNA: TGTGCCAGCAGCTTAGGAGGGACTAGCACAGATACG. This translates into CASSLGGTSTDT. The whole CDR3 sequence is CASSLGGTSTDTQYF.

In the case of this clone: The read halts 3 residues ahead of the CDR3 end, with the missing end drawn from the germline J gene. This rearrangement joins TRBV2 to TRBJ1-4; the D gene is possibly TRBD1 (6 bases). CDR1 and CDR2 from the germline V gene are SNHLY and FYNNEI. The germline V and J ends were trimmed by 6 bases and 6 bases, with 14 bases remaining between them. This CDR3 has 14 amino acids. The covered CDR3 bases are TGTGCCAGCAGCGTCAGGGGAGGGCATGAAAAA. Its translation is CASSVRGGHEK. The full CDR3 protein reads CASSVRGGHEKLFF.

With regard to this clone: The sequenced fragment ends 3 residues before the CDR3 boundary, so the rest is inferred from the germline J gene. The chain couples TRBV30 to TRBJ2-5, with 15 bases matching TRBD2. This CDR3 is built from 18 residues. V shed 2 bases and J 1 base; nucleotides not matched to a gene: 8. Germline lookup yields CDR1 GTSNPN and CDR2 SVGIG (reference sequence). The CDR3 loop is CAWSLGLAGGGRQETQYF. Partial CDR3 DNA: TGTGCCTGGAGTCTGGGACTAGCGGGAGGAGGGCGCCAAGAGACC.

Of note for this clone: The CDR3 goes on 3 residues after the read ends, and that part is filled in from the germline J gene. The chain employs TRBV18 and TRBJ1-1, with D possibly being TRBD1 (5 bases). Germline V gene sequence: CDR1 KGHSH, CDR2 LQKENI. V was pared by 5 bases and J by 1 base, with 8 bases between. The CDR3 is 13 amino acids. CDR3 DNA (partial): TGTGCCAGCTCAAACAGGCAGAACACTGAA. This codes for CASSNRQNTE. The entire CDR3 is CASSNRQNTEAFF. Variable domain in full (rest from reference TRBV18 and TRBJ1-1): NAGVMQNPRHLVRRRGQEARLRCSPMKGHSHVYWYRQLPEEGLKFMVYLQKENIIDESGMPKERFSAEFPKEGPSILRIQQVVRGDSAAYFCASSNRQNTEAFFGQGTRLTVV.

A remark on this clone: Read sequence stops 3 residues before the CDR3 end, and the germline J gene provides the missing end. The chain links TRBV20-1 to TRBJ2-1; TRBD2 matches at 10 bases. Germline CDR1 is DFQATT and CDR2 is SNEGSKA (reference sequence). The CDR3 has 13 residues. V lost 1 base to trimming and J lost 7 bases; unmatched junction nucleotides: 1. CDR3 DNA (partial): TGCAGTGCTAGAGCTAGCGGGAGTAATGAG. It yields the protein CSARASGSNE. The entire CDR3 sequence reads CSARASGSNEQFF.

As regards this clone: The CDR3 end falls 3 residues outside the read, so it is completed with the germline J gene. The chain couples TRBV20-1 to TRBJ1-1, with D possibly TRBD1 on 6 matching bases. V lost 6 bases to trimming and J lost 0 bases, with 17 bases between them. Germline V lookup: CDR1 DFQATT, CDR2 SNEGSKA (reference sequence). The CDR3 is made up of 15 amino acids. CDR3 loop: CSARQASLLNTEAFF. CDR3 bases read: TGCAGTGCCAGACAGGCATCACTCCTGAACACTGAA.

Of note for this clone: With the read ending 3 residues before the CDR3 end, the germline J gene is used to fill in that end. This chain links TRBV20-1 with TRBJ2-3; 7 nucleotides line up with TRBD1. CDR1 is DFQATT and CDR2 is SNEGSKA in the germline V gene (reference sequence). The CDR3 covers 13 residues. CDR3 amino acids: CSAREQGSQPQYF. CDR3 DNA (partial): TGCAGTGCTAGAGAACAGGGGAGTCAGCCG.

For this clone: The read comes to an end 3 residues before the CDR3 does, leaving the germline J gene to fill in the end. The chain employs TRBV29-1 and TRBJ1-1; perhaps TRBD1 as D (6 bases). Germline V gene data show CDR1 as SQVTM and CDR2 as ANQGSEA. Trimming took off 7 bases at V and 3 bases at J, with 12 bases between the two ends. The CDR3 is 12 residues long. The CDR3 DNA, read in part, is TGCAGCGCGGGCCCAGGGGACACTGAA. It encodes CSAGPGDTE. The complete CDR3 protein is CSAGPGDTEAFF.

Details on this clone: The read gets to within 3 residues of the CDR3 end, and the germline J gene fills in the rest. This sequence joins TRBV19 and TRBJ1-2; D not certain. The CDR3 length is 14 residues. V lost 3 bases to trimming and J lost 1 base, with 9 bases between them. The V gene's germline CDR1 is LNHDA and CDR2 SQIVND (reference sequence). CDR3 residues: CASSISRYNYGYTF. The sequenced part of the CDR3 DNA is TGTGCCAGTAGTATTTCCAGATATAACTATGGC.

A note on this clone: The read ends 3 residues shy of where the CDR3 ends; the end is completed using the germline J gene. This rearrangement joins TRBV29-1 to TRBJ2-7; D is unresolved. CDR1 and CDR2 from the germline V gene are SQVTM and ANQGSEA. Trimming shortened V by 4 bases and J by 2 bases, and 15 bases separated the two germline ends. The CDR3 runs 14 residues. CDR3 DNA (partial): TGCAGCGTTGTTATAGCTCGACGCCCCTACGAG. Translation gives CSVVIARRPYE. The whole CDR3 protein reads CSVVIARRPYEQYF.

Details on this clone: The read is 3 residues too short to cover the CDR3 end, so that end is filled in from the germline J gene. This rearrangement joins TRBV7-9 to TRBJ2-3; maybe TRBD2 (6 bases). Trimming removed 8 bases from V and 1 base from J, with 10 bases in between. Germline V gene data show CDR1 as SEHNR and CDR2 as FQNEAQ (reference sequence). The CDR3 runs to 13 residues. CDR3 DNA, as far as it was read: TGTGCCAGCTTATCGGGGGGCACAGATACG. Translated, it gives CASLSGGTDT. The CDR3 as a whole reads CASLSGGTDTQYF.